This TCR beta chain was identified in a study of control samples from healthy donors and cancer patients. CDR3 length: 17 residues. Unmatched junction bases numbered 3, after V lost 5 bases and J lost 1 base. Germline V gene sequence: CDR1 SGHVS, CDR2 FNYEAQ. The table lists this clone with a count of one. TCRdb's table, derived via immunoSEQ multiplex PCR, lists solely in-frame clones and lacks some. The sample contains 40,000 to 55,000 clones, approximately 89% of which appear only once. The V call is TRBV7-6, the J call TRBJ2-1, with TRBD2 matching over 15 bases. This TCR was sampled from a man aged 40-49 years with colorectal cancer. The sample taken for sequencing was PBMCs. CDR3 amino acids: CASSPGLAGGSYNEQFF. The CDR3, as DNA: TGTGCCAGCAGCCCGGGACTAGCGGGAGGATCCTACAATGAGCAGTTCTTC.